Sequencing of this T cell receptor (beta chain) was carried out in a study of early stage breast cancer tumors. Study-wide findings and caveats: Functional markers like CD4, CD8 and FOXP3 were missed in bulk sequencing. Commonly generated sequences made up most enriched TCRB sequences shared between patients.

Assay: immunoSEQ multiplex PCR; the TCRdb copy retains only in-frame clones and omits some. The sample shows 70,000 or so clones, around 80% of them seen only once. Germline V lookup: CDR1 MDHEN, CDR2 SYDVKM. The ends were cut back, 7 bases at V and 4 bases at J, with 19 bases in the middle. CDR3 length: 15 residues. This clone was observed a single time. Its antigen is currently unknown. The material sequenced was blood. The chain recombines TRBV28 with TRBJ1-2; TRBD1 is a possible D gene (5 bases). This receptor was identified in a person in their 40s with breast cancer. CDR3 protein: CASNPNELGAYGYTF. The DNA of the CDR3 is TGTGCCAGCAACCCAAACGAGTTAGGGGCCTATGGCTACACCTTC.